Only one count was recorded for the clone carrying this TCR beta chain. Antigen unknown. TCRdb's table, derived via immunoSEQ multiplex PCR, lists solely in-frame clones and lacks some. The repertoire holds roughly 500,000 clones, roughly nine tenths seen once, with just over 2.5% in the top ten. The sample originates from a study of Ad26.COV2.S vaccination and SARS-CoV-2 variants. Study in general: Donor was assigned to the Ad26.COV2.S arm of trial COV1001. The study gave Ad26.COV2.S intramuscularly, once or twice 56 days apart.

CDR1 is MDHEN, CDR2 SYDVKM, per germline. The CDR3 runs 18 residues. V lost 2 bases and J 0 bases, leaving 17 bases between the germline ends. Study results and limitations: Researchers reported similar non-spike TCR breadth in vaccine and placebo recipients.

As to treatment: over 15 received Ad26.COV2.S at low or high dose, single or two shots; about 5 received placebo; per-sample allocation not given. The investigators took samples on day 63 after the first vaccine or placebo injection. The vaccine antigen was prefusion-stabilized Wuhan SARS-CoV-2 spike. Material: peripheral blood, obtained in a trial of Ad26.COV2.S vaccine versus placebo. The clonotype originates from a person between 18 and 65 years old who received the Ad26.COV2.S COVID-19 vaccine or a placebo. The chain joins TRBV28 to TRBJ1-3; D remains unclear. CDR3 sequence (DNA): TGTGCCAGCAGTTTAGTGGTGGAGCTCGGATACTCTGGAAACACCATATATTTT. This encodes CASSLVVELGYSGNTIYF. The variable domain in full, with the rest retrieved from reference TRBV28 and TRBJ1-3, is DVKVTQSSRYLVKRTGEKVFLECVQDMDHENMFWYRQDPGLGLRLIYFSYDVKMKEKGDIPEGYSVSREKKERFSLILESASTNQTSMYLCASSLVVELGYSGNTIYFGEGSWLTVV.